These 17 T cell receptor beta chains came from one sample sequenced in a study of T cells after yellow fever vaccination. A single record per CDR3 protein comes from TCRdb applying MiXCR to the 5' RACE reads. The data hold approximately 450,000 distinct CDR3 sequences, with 15% to 20% observed a single time. The sample consisted of PBMCs, taken before the yellow fever booster vaccination. The receptors shown here come from a man aged 18 to 29 who received the YFV17D yellow fever vaccine.

This clonotype was recorded a few times. V usage is TRBV12-3 or TRBV12-4 and J usage is TRBJ2-2; D may be TRBD1 or TRBD2 (5 bases each). Trimming took off 6 bases at V and 7 bases at J, with 18 bases between the two ends. The CDR3 contains 15 residues. The CDR3 protein is CASSLVARDGGELFF. CDR3 DNA: TGTGCCAGCAGCCTTGTTGCCAGGGACGGCGGGGAGCTGTTTTTT.

This clonotype was detected a few times. The rearrangement uses TRBV12-3 or TRBV12-4 and TRBJ1-4, with TRBD1 matching over 9 bases. The ends lost 6 bases at V and 8 bases at J; junction bases unmatched: 7. This CDR3 has 14 amino acids. The CDR3 reads CASSLQGAGEKLFF. In DNA form, the CDR3 reads TGTGCCAGCAGCTTACAGGGGGCGGGAGAAAAACTGTTTTTT.

This clonotype was detected only a few times. This chain connects TRBV12-3 or TRBV12-4 to TRBJ2-1; D unresolved. Deletions cut 2 bases from V and 0 bases from J, with 8 bases between. The CDR3 consists of 15 residues. CDR3 nucleotides: TGTGCCAGCAGTTTATTGGGGATCTCCTACAATGAGCAGTTCTTC. This translates into CASSLLGISYNEQFF.

The chain combines TRBV20-1 with TRBJ2-3, with 8 bases aligning to TRBD2. The CDR3 has 16 residues. V gave up 5 bases and J gave up 0 bases; unmatched junction bases: 10. Germline CDR1 and CDR2: DFQATT and SNEGSKA (reference sequence). The CDR3 sequence is CSAYSVSGGSTDTQYF. As DNA, the CDR3 is TGCAGTGCTTACTCGGTGAGCGGGGGCAGCACAGATACGCAGTATTTT.

A few counts support this clonotype. The chain combines TRBV20-1 with TRBJ2-2, with 9 positions matching TRBD1. Germline CDR1 is DFQATT and CDR2 is SNEGSKA (reference sequence). The CDR3 sequence is 16 residues long. The junction had 3 bases not matched to a gene; V was cut back by 0 bases and J by 1 base. CDR3 DNA sequence: TGCAGTGCTAGAGATCGGACAGGGGTGAACACCGGGGAGCTGTTTTTT. Translating gives CSARDRTGVNTGELFF.

This rearrangement joins TRBV5-1 to TRBJ1-2; the D is unclear. Trimming cost V 5 bases and J 0 bases, with 11 bases left between them. Germline loops: CDR1 SGHRS, CDR2 YFSETQ. This CDR3 is 14 amino acids long. This CDR3 is CASRTSGANYGYTF. The CDR3 bases are TGCGCCAGCAGGACTTCCGGGGCTAACTATGGCTACACCTTC.

This rearrangement joins TRBV27 to TRBJ2-6, with 8 bases that match TRBD1. Germline V gives CDR1 MNHEY, CDR2 SMNVEV (reference sequence). The V and J ends lost 8 bases and 2 bases, in that order; junction bases with no gene match: 5. CDR3 size: 15 residues. The CDR3 DNA sequence: TGTGCCAGCGGACAGGGAGAGGCTGGGGCCAACGTCCTGACTTTC. It encodes CASGQGEAGANVLTF. The complete variable domain, with remaining parts taken from reference TRBV27 and TRBJ2-6, reads EAQVTQNPRYLITVTGKKLTVTCSQNMNHEYMSWYRQDPGLGLRQIYYSMNVEVTDKGDVPEGYKVSRKEKRNFPLILESPSPNQTSLYFCASGQGEAGANVLTFGAGSRLTVL.

This sequence joins TRBV7-2 and TRBJ2-3, with D hard to call. The CDR3 consists of 14 residues. V dropped 4 bases and J dropped 1 base, with 9 bases sitting between them. The germline CDR1 and CDR2 sequences are SGHTA and FQGNSA. CDR3: CASSSYLRTDTQYF. CDR3 sequence (DNA): TGTGCCAGCAGCTCCTACTTACGCACAGATACGCAGTATTTT.

The CDR3 loop reads CSVVRDRGGGYTF. The CDR3 DNA is TGCAGCGTTGTCCGGGACAGGGGAGGTGGCTACACCTTC. This chain links TRBV29-1 with TRBJ1-2; TRBD1 matches 10 bases. The CDR3 is made up of 13 amino acids. Trimming at V came to 4 bases and at J to 7 bases, leaving 6 bases not matched to a gene. Per germline, CDR1 SQVTM and CDR2 ANQGSEA.

In its sample, this clonotype was seen a few times. The chain has TRBV3-1 and TRBJ1-1; D is undetermined. Germline V gene lookup returns CDR1 LGHDT and CDR2 YNNKEL (reference sequence). Trimming stripped 0 bases from V and 5 bases from J, with 7 bases between. The CDR3 is 13 amino acids. CDR3 sequence reads: CASSQDQGTEAFF. Written as DNA, the CDR3 is TGTGCCAGCAGCCAAGATCAAGGGACTGAAGCTTTCTTT.

The rearrangement joins TRBV7-9 to TRBJ1-1, with D possibly matching TRBD1 (6 bases). With 5 bases removed from V and 0 bases from J, the gap between germline ends came to 16 bases. The CDR3 has 16 residues. Per germline, CDR1 SEHNR and CDR2 FQNEAQ (reference sequence). The CDR3 nucleotides read TGTGCCAGCAGCCCAACAGGGAAAACGGTGAACACTGAAGCTTTCTTT. As protein: CASSPTGKTVNTEAFF.

This chain links TRBV6-6 with TRBJ1-1; D remains ambiguous. The V gene lost 7 bases and the J gene lost 2 bases, with 11 bases spanning the gap. CDR3 size: 13 residues. Germline CDR1 and CDR2: MNHNY and SVGAGI (reference sequence). CDR3: CASTKAGNTEAFF. The CDR3, as DNA: TGTGCCAGCACCAAAGCGGGAAACACTGAAGCTTTCTTT.

This clonotype was seen a handful of times. CDR3 nucleotide sequence: TGTGCCAGCAGCTGGACAGCCTACGAGCAGTACGTC. This gives the protein CASSWTAYEQYV. The J gene is TRBJ2-7, the V gene TRBV7-9; the D gene is possibly TRBD1 (6 bases). The V end was cut by 4 bases, the J end by 2 bases, with 6 bases between. CDR3 length: 12 residues. CDR1 SEHNR and CDR2 FQNEAQ come from the germline V gene (reference sequence).

The sample holds a few counts of this clonotype. The chain joins TRBV5-1 to TRBJ2-1; D gene unclear. This CDR3 has 15 residues. The V end was cut by 2 bases, the J end by 0 bases, with 9 bases between. CDR1 is SGHRS and CDR2 is YFSETQ in the germline V gene. CDR3 coding DNA: TGCGCCAGCAGCTTTTCAGTAGGCTCCTACAATGAGCAGTTCTTC. Translation: CASSFSVGSYNEQFF.

Ten or more counts support this clonotype. The chain couples TRBV7-6 to TRBJ2-2, with D perhaps being TRBD1 or TRBD2 (5 bases each). V lost 5 bases and J lost 7, with 8 bases in between. The CDR3 runs to 12 residues. Germline-derived CDR1 and CDR2 are SGHVS and FNYEAQ. This chain's CDR3 is CASSGDLGELFF. As DNA, the CDR3 is TGTGCCAGCAGCGGGGACCTCGGGGAGCTGTTTTTT.

V is TRBV15 and J is TRBJ1-5; TRBD1 might be the D (5 bases). CDR1 is LNHNV, CDR2 YYDKDF, per germline (reference sequence). V was clipped by 1 base and J by 2 bases, with 9 bases between them. This CDR3 spans 15 amino acids. CDR3 coding DNA: TGTGCCACCAGCAGAGGTGGAGGGGGCAATCAGCCCCAGCATTTT. Its protein is CATSRGGGGNQPQHF.

This clonotype has just one count. The chain carries TRBV7-9 and TRBJ2-5, with D possibly TRBD1 on 5 matching bases. Germline V gene lookup returns CDR1 SEHNR and CDR2 FQNEAQ (reference sequence). The CDR3 totals 10 residues. Trimming took 5 bases from V and 7 from J, leaving 5 bases between them. For the CDR3, the DNA is TGTGCCAGCAGCGGGGCGACCCAGTACTTC. This gives the protein CASSGATQYF.